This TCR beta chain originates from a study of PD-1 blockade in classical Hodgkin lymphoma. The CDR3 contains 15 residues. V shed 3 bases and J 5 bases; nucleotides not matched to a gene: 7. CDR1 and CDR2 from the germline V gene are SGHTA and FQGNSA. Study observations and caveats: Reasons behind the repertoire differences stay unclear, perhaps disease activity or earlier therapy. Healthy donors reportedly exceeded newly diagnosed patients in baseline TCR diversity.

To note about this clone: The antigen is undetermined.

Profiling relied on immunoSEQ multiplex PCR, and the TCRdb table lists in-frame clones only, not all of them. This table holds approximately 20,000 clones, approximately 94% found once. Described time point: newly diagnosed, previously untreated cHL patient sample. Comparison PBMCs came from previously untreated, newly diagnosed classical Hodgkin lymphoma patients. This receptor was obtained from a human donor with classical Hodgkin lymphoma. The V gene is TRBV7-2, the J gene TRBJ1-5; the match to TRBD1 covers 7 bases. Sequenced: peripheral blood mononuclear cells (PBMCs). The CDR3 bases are TGTGCCAGCAGCTTGAGGGGGCGAGGGGATCAGCCCCAGCATTTT. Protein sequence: CASSLRGRGDQPQHF. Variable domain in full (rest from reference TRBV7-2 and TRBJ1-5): GAGVSQSPSNKVTEKGKDVELRCDPISGHTALYWYRQSLGQGLEFLIYFQGNSAPDKSGLPSDRFSAERTGGSVSTLTIQRTQQEDSAVYLCASSLRGRGDQPQHFGDGTRLSIL.